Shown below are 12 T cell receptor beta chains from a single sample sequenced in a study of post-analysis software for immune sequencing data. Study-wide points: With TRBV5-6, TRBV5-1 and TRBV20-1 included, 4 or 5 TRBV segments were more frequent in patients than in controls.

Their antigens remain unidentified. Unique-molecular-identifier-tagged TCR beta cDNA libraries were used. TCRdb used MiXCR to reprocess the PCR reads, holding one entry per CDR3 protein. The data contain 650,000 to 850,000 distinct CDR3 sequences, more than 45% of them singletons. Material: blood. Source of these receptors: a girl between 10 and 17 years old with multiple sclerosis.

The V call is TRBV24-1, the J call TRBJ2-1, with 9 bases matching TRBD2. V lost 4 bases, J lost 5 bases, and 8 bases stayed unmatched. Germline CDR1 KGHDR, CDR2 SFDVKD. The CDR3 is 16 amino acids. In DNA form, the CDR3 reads TGTGCCACCAGTGACGTGACTAGCGGAAAGGACAATGAGCAGTTCTTC. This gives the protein CATSDVTSGKDNEQFF.

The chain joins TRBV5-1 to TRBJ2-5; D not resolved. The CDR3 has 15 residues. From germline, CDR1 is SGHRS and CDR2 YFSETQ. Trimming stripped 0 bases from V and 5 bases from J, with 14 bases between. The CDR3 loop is CASSLGGYPEETQYF. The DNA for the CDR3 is TGCGCCAGCAGCTTGGGCGGTTACCCAGAGGAGACCCAGTACTTC.

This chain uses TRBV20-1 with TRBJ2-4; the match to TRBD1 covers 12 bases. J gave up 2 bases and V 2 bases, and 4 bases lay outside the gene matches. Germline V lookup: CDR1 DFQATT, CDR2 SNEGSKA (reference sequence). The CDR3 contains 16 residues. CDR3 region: CSARPRDRGPKNIQYF. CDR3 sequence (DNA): TGCAGTGCTAGACCCCGGGACAGGGGGCCCAAAAACATTCAGTACTTC.

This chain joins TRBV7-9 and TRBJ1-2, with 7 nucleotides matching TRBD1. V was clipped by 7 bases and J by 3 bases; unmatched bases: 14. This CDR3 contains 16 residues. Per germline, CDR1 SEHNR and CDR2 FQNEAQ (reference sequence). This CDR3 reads CASTSGLDRVYYGYTF. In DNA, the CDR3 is TGTGCCAGCACCTCAGGTCTCGACAGGGTATACTATGGCTACACCTTC.

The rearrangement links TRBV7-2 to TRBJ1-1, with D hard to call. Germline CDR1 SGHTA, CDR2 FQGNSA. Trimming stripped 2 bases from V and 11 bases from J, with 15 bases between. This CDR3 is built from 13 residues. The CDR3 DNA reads TGTGCCAGCAGCTTAAGTGCGGAGTTGGGCGCTTTCTTT. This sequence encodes CASSLSAELGAFF. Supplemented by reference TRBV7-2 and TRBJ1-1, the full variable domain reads GAGVSQSPSNKVTEKGKDVELRCDPISGHTALYWYRQSLGQGLEFLIYFQGNSAPDKSGLPSDRFSAERTGGSVSTLTIQRTQQEDSAVYLCASSLSAELGAFFGQGTRLTVV.

CDR3 region: CASSELSFEETQYF. The CDR3, as DNA: TGCGCCAGCAGTGAGCTTAGCTTCGAAGAGACCCAGTACTTC. This rearrangement joins TRBV10-2 to TRBJ2-5; D is ambiguous. The CDR3 runs 14 residues. Trimming cost V 2 bases and J 3 bases, with 10 bases left between them. Germline V lookup: CDR1 WSHSY, CDR2 SAAADI.

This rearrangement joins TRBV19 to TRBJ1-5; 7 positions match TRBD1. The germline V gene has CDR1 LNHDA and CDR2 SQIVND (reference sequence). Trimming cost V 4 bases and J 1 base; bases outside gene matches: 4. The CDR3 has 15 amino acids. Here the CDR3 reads CASSRGTASNQPQHF. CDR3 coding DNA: TGTGCCAGTAGTAGGGGGACAGCGAGCAATCAGCCCCAGCATTTT.

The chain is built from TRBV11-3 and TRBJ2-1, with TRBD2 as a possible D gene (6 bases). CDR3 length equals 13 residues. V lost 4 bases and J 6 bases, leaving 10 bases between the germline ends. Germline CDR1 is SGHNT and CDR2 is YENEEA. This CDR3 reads CASSSGTLNEQFF. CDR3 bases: TGTGCCAGCAGCTCCGGGACTCTCAATGAGCAGTTCTTC.

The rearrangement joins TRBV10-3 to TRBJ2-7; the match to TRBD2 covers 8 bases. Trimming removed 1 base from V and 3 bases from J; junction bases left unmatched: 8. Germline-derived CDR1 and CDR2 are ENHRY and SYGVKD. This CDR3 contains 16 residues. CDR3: CAISELIAGTGYEQYF. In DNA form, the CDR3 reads TGTGCCATCAGTGAGTTGATAGCGGGAACGGGCTACGAGCAGTACTTC.

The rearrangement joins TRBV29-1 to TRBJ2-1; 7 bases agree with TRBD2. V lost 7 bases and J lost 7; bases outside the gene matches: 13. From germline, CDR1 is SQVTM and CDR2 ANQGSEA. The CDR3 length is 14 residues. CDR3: CSDLLAGVGNEQFF. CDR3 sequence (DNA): TGCAGCGACCTCCTTGCGGGAGTAGGTAATGAGCAGTTCTTC.

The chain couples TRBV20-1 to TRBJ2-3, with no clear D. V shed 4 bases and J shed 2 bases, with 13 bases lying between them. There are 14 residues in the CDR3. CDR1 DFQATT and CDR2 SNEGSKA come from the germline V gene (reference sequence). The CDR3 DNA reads TGCAGTGCTAAACCGGGCATAACCACAGATACGCAGTATTTT. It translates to CSAKPGITTDTQYF.

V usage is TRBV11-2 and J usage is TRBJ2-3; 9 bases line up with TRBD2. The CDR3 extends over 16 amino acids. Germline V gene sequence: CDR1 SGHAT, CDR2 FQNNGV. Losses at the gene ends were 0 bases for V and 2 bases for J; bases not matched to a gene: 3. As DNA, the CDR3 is TGTGCCAGCAGCTTAGAACTAGCGGGCAACACAGATACGCAGTATTTT. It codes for CASSLELAGNTDTQYF.